Below, one T cell receptor (beta chain) is given with its context. Its antigen is unknown. The data were taken from a study of beta chain features in type 1 diabetes. Points from the study as a whole: For TCRB rearrangement, an influence of HLA type remained unresolved here. The naive, central memory and Treg TCRB repertoires of patients appeared to be more similar to one another than those of healthy donors.

All of the isolated RNA was reverse transcribed, so expressed TCRB transcripts were sequenced. Read counts averaged approximately 3.3 million for samples of naive, central memory and regulatory T cells. This table comes from immunoSEQ multiplex PCR, and its TCRdb copy is limited to in-frame clones, with some not included. This table has around 450,000 clones, about an eighth appearing once. Sampling consisted of one heparinised blood draw per donor, averaging approximately 100 mL. Trimming left V 0 bases short and J 1 base short, with 9 bases between. The CDR3 totals 14 residues. CDR1 GTSNPN and CDR2 SVGIG come from the germline V gene (reference sequence).

Specimen: naive CD4+ T cells from blood. The chain recombines TRBV30 with TRBJ1-1; D not resolved. The receptor comes from a woman under 30 in good health. The CDR3 protein is CAWSVRLGNTEAFF. For the CDR3, the DNA is TGTGCCTGGAGTGTAAGATTAGGGAACACTGAAGCTTTCTTT.